This is a list of T cell receptor beta chains from one sample in a study of T cell repertoires in cytomegalovirus infection. TCRdb re-derived calls from the reads in MiXCR, one entry per CDR3 protein. The sample lists 210,000 or so distinct CDR3 sequences, approximately 6.7% occurring once. The sample was PBMCs. These TCRs come from a human donor in good health (CMV status not recorded). Some clones in this sample may be carry-over from other donors' samples. Each CDR3 is given with its conserved first and last residue. A D gene is named only where the DNA matches it firmly. Some rows mark clone size as missing; the rest say once, few, many or name a class of expanded clone.

D gene,clone size,V gene,J gene,CDR3 DNA,CDR3 protein
.,.,TRBV7-2,TRBJ1-2,TGTGCCAGCAGCATCGGACAGAGGGGCTATGGCTACACCTTC,CASSIGQRGYGYTF
.,.,TRBV19,TRBJ1-5,TGTGCCAGTAGTATTTTGGCTAAGGACGGACCCCAGCATTTT,CASSILAKDGPQHF
.,few,TRBV12-3/TRBV12-4,TRBJ2-7,TGTGCCAGCAGTCCCGGCAGGTGGGATTACGAGCAGTACTTC,CASSPGRWDYEQYF
.,many,TRBV7-2,TRBJ1-4,TGTGCCAGCAGCTTACGGGTGGAGGGAGTGGGTGAAAAACTGTTTTTT,CASSLRVEGVGEKLFF
.,.,TRBV10-3,TRBJ2-7,TGTGCCATCAGTGAGTCCCTGCAGACCCACGCATACGAGCAGTACTTC,CAISESLQTHAYEQYF
TRBD1,few,TRBV28,TRBJ2-1,TGTGCCAGCAGTTTCAGGACAGGGATGACCACGGATGAGCAGTTCTTC,CASSFRTGMTTDEQFF
TRBD1,many,TRBV7-2,TRBJ2-7,TGTGCCAGCAGCCAGGGGGTCGGTTTGGGCGAGCAGTACTTC,CASSQGVGLGEQYF
.,few,TRBV6-2/TRBV6-3,TRBJ2-2,TGTGCCAGCAGTTACGCGGGGGCAAACATCGGGGAGCTGTTTTTT,CASSYAGANIGELFF
.,many,TRBV7-9,TRBJ1-2,TGTGCCAGCAGCTTAAATAAGGCTAACTATGGCTACACCTTC,CASSLNKANYGYTF
.,.,TRBV9,TRBJ2-2,TGTGCCAGCAGCGAGACCTTGACCAGGGTGAACACCGGGGAGCTGTTTTTT,CASSETLTRVNTGELFF